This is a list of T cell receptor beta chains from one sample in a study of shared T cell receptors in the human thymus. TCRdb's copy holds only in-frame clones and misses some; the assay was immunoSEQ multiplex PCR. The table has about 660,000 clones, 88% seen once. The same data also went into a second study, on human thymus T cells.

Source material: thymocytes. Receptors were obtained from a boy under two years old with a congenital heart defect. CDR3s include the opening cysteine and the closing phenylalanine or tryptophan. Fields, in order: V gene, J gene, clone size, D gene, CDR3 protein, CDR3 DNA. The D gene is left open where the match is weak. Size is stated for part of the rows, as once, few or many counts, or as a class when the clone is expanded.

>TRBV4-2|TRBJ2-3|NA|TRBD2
CASSPSGTSLIPDPDTQYF
TGTGCCAGCAGCCCATCCGGGACTAGCCTAATTCCCGACCCAGATACGCAGTATTTT
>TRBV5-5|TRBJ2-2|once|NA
CASSRGGWTDAGELFF
TGTGCCAGCTCAAGGGGGGGGTGGACGGACGCCGGGGAGCTGTTTTTT
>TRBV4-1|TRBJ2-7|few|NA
CASSQGAGACYEQYF
TGCGCCAGCAGCCAAGGTGCGGGGGCTTGCTACGAGCAGTACTTC
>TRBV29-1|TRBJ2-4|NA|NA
CSVDKGDIQYF
TGCAGCGTCGATAAGGGAGACATTCAGTACTTC
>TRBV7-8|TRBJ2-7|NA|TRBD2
CASSPGLAGPRRYEQYF
TGTGCCAGCAGCCCTGGACTAGCGGGGCCTAGGCGCTACGAGCAGTACTTC
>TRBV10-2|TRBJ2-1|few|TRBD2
CASLRGLAGVRRNEQFF
TGCGCCAGCCTGAGGGGACTAGCGGGAGTCCGGCGGAATGAGCAGTTCTTC
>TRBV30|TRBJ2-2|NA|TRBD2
CAWTPGGPRNTGELFF
TGTGCCTGGACCCCGGGAGGGCCACGGAACACCGGGGAGCTGTTTTTT
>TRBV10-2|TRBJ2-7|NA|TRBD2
CASSSAGASGSGYEQYF
TGCGCCAGCAGTTCTGCCGGGGCTAGCGGGAGTGGCTACGAGCAGTACTTC
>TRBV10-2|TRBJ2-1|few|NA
CASSELRDGGYNEQFF
TGCGCCAGCAGTGAGCTCCGGGACGGGGGATACAATGAGCAGTTCTTC
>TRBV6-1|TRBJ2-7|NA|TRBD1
CASSGTGVPYEQYF
TGTGCCAGCAGCGGGACAGGGGTTCCCTACGAGCAGTACTTC
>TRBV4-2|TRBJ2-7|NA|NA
CASSQRPGDLSYEQYF
TGTGCCAGCAGCCAGAGGCCGGGAGACCTCTCCTACGAGCAGTACTTC
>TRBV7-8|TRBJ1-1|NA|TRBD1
CASSLRDRGRGEAFF
TGTGCCAGCAGCTTAAGGGACAGGGGACGCGGTGAAGCTTTCTTT
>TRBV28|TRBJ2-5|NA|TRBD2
CASRPPGTSGSEDQYF
TGTGCCAGCAGGCCCCCCGGGACTAGCGGTTCCGAGGACCAGTACTTC
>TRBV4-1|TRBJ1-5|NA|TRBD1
CASSQVLPGQGDQPQHF
TGCGCCAGCAGCCAGGTTCTTCCGGGACAGGGGGACCAGCCCCAGCATTTT
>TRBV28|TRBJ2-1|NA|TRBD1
CASLQGEQSSYNEQFF
TGTGCCAGCCTTCAGGGGGAGCAAAGCTCCTACAATGAGCAGTTCTTC
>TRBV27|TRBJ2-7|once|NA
CASSLSGPGMNYEQYF
TGTGCCAGCAGTTTATCGGGCCCGGGAATGAACTACGAGCAGTACTTC
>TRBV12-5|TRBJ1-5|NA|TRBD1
CASGFQGGGNQPQHF
TGTGCTAGTGGCTTTCAGGGGGGAGGCAATCAGCCCCAGCATTTT
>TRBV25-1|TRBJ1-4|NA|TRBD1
CASSEWDRGLEKLFF
TGTGCCAGCAGTGAATGGGACAGGGGGCTTGAAAAACTGTTTTTT
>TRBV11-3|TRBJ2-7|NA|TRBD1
CASSHRDRGLAEQYF
TGTGCCAGCAGCCACCGGGACAGGGGTCTTGCCGAGCAGTACTTC
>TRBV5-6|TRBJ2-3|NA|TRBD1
CASSHWTGRTDTQYF
TGTGCCAGCAGCCATTGGACAGGCCGCACAGATACGCAGTATTTT
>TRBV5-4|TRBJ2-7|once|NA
CASSHRASYEQYF
TGTGCCAGCAGCCACAGGGCTTCCTACGAGCAGTACTTC
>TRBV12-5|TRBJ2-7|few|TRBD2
CASGLATGTIGEQYF
TGTGCTAGTGGTTTGGCCACCGGGACTATCGGCGAGCAGTACTTC
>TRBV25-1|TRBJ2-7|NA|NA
CASSATGPFYEQYF
TGTGCCAGCAGTGCAACAGGGCCATTCTACGAGCAGTACTTC
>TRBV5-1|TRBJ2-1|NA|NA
CASSRGRNEQFF
TGCGCCAGCAGTCGGGGGAGGAATGAGCAGTTCTTC
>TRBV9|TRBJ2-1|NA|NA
CASSVGGQPNEQFF
TGTGCCAGCAGCGTAGGGGGCCAACCCAATGAGCAGTTCTTC
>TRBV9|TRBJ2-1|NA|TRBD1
CASSVVAKAERQGYNEQFF
TGTGCCAGCAGCGTAGTTGCGAAGGCGGAGAGACAGGGGTACAATGAGCAGTTCTTC
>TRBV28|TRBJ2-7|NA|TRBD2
CASSLSGSSYEQYF
TGTGCCAGCAGCCTTAGCGGGAGCTCCTACGAGCAGTACTTC
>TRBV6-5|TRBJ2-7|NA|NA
CASSPGGSSYEQYF
TGTGCCAGCAGCCCCGGGGGTAGCTCCTACGAGCAGTACTTC
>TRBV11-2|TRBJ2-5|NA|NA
CASSSSPRPGGTQYF
TGTGCCAGCAGCTCCTCCCCCCGCCCCGGCGGGACCCAGTACTTC
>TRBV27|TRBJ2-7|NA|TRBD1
CASRGGGSIVYEQYF
TGTGCCAGCAGAGGGGGCGGATCCATCGTCTACGAGCAGTACTTC
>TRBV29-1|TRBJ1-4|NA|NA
CSVDQNEKLFF
TGCAGCGTTGACCAGAATGAAAAACTGTTTTTT
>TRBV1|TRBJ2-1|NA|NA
CPSSRHSHQPHNEQFF
TGCCCCAGCAGCCGCCATAGCCATCAACCTCACAATGAGCAGTTCTTC
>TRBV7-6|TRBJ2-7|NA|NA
CASSLREQYF
TGTGCCAGCAGCTTACGCGAGCAGTACTTC
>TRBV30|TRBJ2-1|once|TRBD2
CAWSVERETSYNEQFF
TGTGCCTGGAGTGTTGAGCGGGAGACGTCCTACAATGAGCAGTTCTTC
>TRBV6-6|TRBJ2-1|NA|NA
CASSYLVSSYNEQFF
TGTGCCAGCAGTTACCTAGTCAGCTCCTACAATGAGCAGTTCTTC
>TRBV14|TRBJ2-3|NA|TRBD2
CASSQEALAGSTDTQYF
TGTGCCAGCAGCCAAGAGGCTCTAGCGGGGAGCACAGATACGCAGTATTTT
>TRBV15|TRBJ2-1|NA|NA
CATSGVPDFSGQFF
TGTGCCACCAGCGGGGTTCCGGACTTCTCCGGGCAGTTCTTC
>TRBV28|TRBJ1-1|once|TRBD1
CASSLYRDRGVAEAFF
TGTGCCAGCAGTTTGTATCGGGACAGGGGTGTAGCTGAAGCTTTCTTT
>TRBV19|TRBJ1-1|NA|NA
CASSLANLNTEAFF
TGTGCCAGTAGTCTCGCCAACTTGAACACTGAAGCTTTCTTT